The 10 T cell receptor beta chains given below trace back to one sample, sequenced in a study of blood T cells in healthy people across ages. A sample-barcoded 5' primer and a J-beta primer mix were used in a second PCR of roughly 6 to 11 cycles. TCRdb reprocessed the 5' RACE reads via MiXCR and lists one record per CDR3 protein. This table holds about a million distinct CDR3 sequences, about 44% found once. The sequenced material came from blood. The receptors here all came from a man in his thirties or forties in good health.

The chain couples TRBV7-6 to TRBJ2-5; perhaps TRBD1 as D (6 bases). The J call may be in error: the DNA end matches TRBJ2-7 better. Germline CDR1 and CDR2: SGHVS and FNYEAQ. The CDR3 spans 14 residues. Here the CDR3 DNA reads TGTGCCAGCAGCCCCGGGCAGGGGATGGGCGAGCAGTACTTC. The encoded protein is CASSPGQGMGEQYF.

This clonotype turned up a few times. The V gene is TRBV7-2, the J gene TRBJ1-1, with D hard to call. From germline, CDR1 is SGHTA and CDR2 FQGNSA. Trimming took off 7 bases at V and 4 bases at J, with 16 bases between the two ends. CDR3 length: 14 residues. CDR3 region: CASNPGLGGTEAFF. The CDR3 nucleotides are TGTGCCAGCAACCCCGGTTTGGGAGGCACTGAAGCTTTCTTT.

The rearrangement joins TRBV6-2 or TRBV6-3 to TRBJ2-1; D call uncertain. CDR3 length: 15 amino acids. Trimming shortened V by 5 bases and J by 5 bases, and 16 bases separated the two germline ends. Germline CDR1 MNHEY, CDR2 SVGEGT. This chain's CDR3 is CASSAGLVVHNEQFF. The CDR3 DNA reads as TGTGCCAGCAGTGCTGGGTTGGTTGTACACAATGAGCAGTTCTTC.

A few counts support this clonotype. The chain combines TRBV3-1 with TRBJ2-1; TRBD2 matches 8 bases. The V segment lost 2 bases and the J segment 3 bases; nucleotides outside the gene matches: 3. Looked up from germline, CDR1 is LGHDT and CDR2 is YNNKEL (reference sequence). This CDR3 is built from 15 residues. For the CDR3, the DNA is TGTGCCAGCAGCCAACAAGCGGGGGTCTACAATGAGCAGTTCTTC. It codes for CASSQQAGVYNEQFF.

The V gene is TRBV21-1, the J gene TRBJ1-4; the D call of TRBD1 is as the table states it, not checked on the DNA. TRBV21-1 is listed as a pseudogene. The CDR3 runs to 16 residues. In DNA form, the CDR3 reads TGTGCCAGCAGCAAAGGCCCAGGGGCCGATAATGAAAAACTGTTTTTT. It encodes CASSKGPGADNEKLFF.

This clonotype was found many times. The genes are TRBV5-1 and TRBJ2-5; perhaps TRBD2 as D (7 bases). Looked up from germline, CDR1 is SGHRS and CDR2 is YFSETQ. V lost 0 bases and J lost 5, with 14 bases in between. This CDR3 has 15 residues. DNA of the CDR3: TGCGCCAGCAGCTTGGTTTCGGGGGGCGCGGAGACCCAGTACTTC. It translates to CASSLVSGGAETQYF.

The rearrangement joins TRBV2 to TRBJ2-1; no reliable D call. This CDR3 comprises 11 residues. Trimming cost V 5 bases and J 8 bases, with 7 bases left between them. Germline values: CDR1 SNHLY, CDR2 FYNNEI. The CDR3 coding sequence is TGTGCCAGCAGTAAAAAATATGAGCAGTTCTTC. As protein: CASSKKYEQFF.

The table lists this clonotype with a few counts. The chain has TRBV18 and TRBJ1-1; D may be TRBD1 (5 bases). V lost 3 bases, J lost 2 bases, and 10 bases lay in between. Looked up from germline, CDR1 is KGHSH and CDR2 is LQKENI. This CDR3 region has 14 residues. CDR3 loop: CASSPGRTNTEAFF. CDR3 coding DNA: TGTGCCAGCTCACCTGGACGGACAAACACTGAAGCTTTCTTT.

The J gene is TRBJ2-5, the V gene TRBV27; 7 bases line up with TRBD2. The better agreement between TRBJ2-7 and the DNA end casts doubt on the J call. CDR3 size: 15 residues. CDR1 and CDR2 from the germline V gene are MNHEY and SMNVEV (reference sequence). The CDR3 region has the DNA TGTGCCAGCAGTCTCCGGGACTACCAACCCGACGAGCAGTACTTC. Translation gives CASSLRDYQPDEQYF.

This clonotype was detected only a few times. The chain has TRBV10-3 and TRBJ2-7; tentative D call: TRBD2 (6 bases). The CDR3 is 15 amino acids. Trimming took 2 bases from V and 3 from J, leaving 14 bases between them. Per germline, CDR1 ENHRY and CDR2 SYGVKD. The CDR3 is CAISEVGEDLYEQYF. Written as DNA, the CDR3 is TGTGCCATCAGTGAGGTAGGGGAGGATCTCTACGAGCAGTACTTC.